This T cell receptor beta chain was documented in a study of vaccination and CD4 T cells after COVID-19. The Oncomine TCR Beta short-read assay was applied to DNA of cultured CD4+ T cells. TCRdb reprocessed the PCR reads via MiXCR and lists one record per CDR3 protein. The table lists about 21,000 distinct CDR3 sequences, 62% of them singletons, with around 23% in the top ten. V gave up 6 bases and J gave up 3 bases; unmatched junction bases: 10. The CDR3 covers 15 residues. Germline CDR1 and CDR2: MNHEY and SMNVEV (reference sequence). As for treatment: roughly 10-day PBMC culture with coronavirus spike peptide pools or control peptides (ViraFEST assay). Researchers reported culturing 2 million to 2.5 million PBMCs per well with approximately 10 IU/ml IL-2 and about 9.2 ug/ml peptide pools. Study-wide results and limits: Convalescent patients displayed a median about 86% of reactive clones emerging only post-vaccination.

Points on this clonotype: Its antigen is unknown.

The chain links TRBV27 to TRBJ2-7; 8 bases align to TRBD2. The material was CD4+ T cells from blood, cultured in vitro, obtained before SARS-CoV-2 vaccination. This TCR was recovered from a human donor who received a COVID-19 vaccine. CDR3 loop: CASSPLAGDNYEQYF. The CDR3 DNA reads TGTGCCAGCAGCCCCCTAGCGGGCGATAACTACGAGCAGTACTTC.